Included here is one TCR beta chain sequence, with context. Its antigen is not identified. Positive selection using magnetic beads isolated the CD4+ and CD8+ cells (purity was checked by flow cytometry). The V gene lost 4 bases and the J gene lost 3 bases, with 16 bases spanning the gap. Germline-derived CDR1 and CDR2 are SGHNT and YYREEE (reference sequence). The CDR3 is made up of 15 amino acids. TCRdb's table, derived via immunoSEQ multiplex PCR, lists solely in-frame clones and lacks some. The repertoire includes about 15,000 clones, approximately 84% of them detected once, and roughly 16% sits in the top ten. The data stem from a study of somatic mutations in cytotoxic T cells in rheumatoid arthritis. Study-wide background: Blood samples of 25 to 30 ml were drawn from patients (in EDTA) right after diagnosis and before any treatment.

Notes on the study in general: Among 65 to 75 patients, under 10 showed a largest CD8+ clone that surpassed 20% of CD8+ cells.

This TCR derives from an adult with rheumatoid arthritis. The chain recombines TRBV5-4 with TRBJ1-1; D is undetermined. The sequenced sample consisted of CD8+ T cells sorted from blood. The CDR3 coding sequence is TGTGCCAGCAGCCAACCCGGGGATGGGCACACTGAAGCTTTCTTT. Its translation: CASSQPGDGHTEAFF.